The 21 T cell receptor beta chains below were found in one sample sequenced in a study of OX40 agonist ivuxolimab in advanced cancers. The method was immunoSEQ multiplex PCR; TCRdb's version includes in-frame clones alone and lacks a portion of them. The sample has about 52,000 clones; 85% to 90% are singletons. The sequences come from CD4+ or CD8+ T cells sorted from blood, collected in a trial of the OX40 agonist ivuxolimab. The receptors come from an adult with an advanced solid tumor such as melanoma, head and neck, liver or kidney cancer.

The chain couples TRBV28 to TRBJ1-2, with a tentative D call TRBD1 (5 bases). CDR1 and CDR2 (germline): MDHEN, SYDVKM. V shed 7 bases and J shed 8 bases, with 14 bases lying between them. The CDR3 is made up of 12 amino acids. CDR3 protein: CASTVYGGGYTF. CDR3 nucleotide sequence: TGTGCCAGCACCGTCTATGGGGGAGGCTACACCTTC.

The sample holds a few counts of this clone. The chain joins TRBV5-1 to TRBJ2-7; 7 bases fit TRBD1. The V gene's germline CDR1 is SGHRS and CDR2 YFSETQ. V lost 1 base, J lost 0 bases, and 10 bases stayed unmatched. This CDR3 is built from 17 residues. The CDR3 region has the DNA TGCGCCAGCAGCTTGATGAGACAGGGCATTTTCTCCTACGAGCAGTACTTC. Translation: CASSLMRQGIFSYEQYF.

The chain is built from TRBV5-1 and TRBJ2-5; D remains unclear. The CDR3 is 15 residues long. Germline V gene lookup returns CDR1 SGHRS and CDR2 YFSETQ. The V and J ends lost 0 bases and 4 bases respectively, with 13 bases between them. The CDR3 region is CASSLESGAVETQYF. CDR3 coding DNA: TGCGCCAGCAGCTTGGAGTCGGGCGCCGTAGAGACCCAGTACTTC.

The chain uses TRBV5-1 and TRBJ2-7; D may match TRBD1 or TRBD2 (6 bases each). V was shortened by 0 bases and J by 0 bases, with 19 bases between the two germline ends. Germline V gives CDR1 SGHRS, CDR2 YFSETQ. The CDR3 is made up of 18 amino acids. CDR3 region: CASSLAGGTGPLSYEQYF. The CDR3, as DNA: TGCGCCAGCAGCTTGGCCGGGGGCACAGGGCCTCTCTCCTACGAGCAGTACTTC.

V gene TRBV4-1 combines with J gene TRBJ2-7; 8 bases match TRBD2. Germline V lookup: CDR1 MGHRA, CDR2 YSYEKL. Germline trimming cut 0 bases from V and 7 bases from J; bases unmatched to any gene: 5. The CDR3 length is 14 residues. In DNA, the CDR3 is TGCGCCAGCAGCCAAGAACTGCGGGGGGTTGAGCAGTACTTC. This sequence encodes CASSQELRGVEQYF.

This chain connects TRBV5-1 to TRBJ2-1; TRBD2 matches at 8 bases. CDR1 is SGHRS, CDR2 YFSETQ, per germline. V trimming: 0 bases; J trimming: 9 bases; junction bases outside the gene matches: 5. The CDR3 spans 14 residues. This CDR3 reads CASSLAGGPVEQFF. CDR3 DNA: TGCGCCAGCAGCTTGGCGGGGGGGCCGGTTGAGCAGTTCTTC. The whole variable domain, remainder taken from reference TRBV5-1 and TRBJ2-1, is KAGVTQTPRYLIKTRGQQVTLSCSPISGHRSVSWYQQTPGQGLQFLFEYFSETQRNKGNFPGRFSGRQFSNSRSEMNVSTLELGDSALYLCASSLAGGPVEQFFGPGTRLTVL.

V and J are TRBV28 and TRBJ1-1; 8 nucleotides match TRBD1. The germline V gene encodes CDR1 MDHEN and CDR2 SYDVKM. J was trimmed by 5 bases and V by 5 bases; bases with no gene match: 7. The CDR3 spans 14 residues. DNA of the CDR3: TGTGCCAGCAGTCGGACAGGGCTGGTAACTGAAGCTTTCTTT. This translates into CASSRTGLVTEAFF. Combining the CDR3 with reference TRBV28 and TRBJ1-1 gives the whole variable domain DVKVTQSSRYLVKRTGEKVFLECVQDMDHENMFWYRQDPGLGLRLIYFSYDVKMKEKGDIPEGYSVSREKKERFSLILESASTNQTSMYLCASSRTGLVTEAFFGQGTRLTVV.

The CDR3 spells CASSFGDRGSSYNSPLHF. The CDR3 DNA is TGCGCCAGCAGCTTCGGGGACAGGGGGAGCTCCTATAATTCACCCCTCCACTTT. The chain uses TRBV5-1 and TRBJ1-6; TRBD1 matches 11 bases. Germline V lookup: CDR1 SGHRS, CDR2 YFSETQ. The trim removed 2 bases at V and 0 bases at J, leaving 4 bases unmatched. The CDR3 extends over 18 amino acids.

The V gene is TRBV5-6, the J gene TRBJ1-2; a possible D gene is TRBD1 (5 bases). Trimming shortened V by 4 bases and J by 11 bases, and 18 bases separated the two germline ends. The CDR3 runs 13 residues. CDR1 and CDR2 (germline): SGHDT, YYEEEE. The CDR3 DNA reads TGTGCCAGCAGCAGGCCGGGACGGCCATTGTACACCTTC. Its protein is CASSRPGRPLYTF.

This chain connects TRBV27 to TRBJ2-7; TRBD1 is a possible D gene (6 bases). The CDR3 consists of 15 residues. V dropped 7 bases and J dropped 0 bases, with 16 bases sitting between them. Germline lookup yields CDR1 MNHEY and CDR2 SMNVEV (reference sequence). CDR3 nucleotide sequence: TGTGCCAGCATGAGGGCAGGGGCGTTCTCCTACGAGCAGTACTTC. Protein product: CASMRAGAFSYEQYF.

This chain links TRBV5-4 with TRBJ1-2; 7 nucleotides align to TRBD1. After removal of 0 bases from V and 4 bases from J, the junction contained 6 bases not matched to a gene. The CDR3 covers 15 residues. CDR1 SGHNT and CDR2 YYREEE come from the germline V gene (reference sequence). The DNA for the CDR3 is TGTGCCAGCAGCTTGGCCGCCGCAGGGGGCTATGGCTACACCTTC. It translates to CASSLAAAGGYGYTF.

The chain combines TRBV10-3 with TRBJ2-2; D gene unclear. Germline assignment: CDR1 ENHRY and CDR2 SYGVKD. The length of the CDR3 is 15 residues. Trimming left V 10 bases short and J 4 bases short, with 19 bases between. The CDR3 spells CATHKEGSSTGELFF. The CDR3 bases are TGTGCCACCCACAAGGAAGGCTCGAGCACCGGGGAGCTGTTTTTT.

CDR3: CASSTGVQPQHF. CDR3 DNA: TGTGCCAGCAGCACAGGGGTCCAGCCCCAGCATTTT. The chain is built from TRBV5-6 and TRBJ1-5; 7 bases agree with TRBD1. The CDR3 covers 12 residues. V trimming: 4 bases; J trimming: 7 bases; junction bases outside the gene matches: 2. CDR1 SGHDT and CDR2 YYEEEE come from the germline V gene.

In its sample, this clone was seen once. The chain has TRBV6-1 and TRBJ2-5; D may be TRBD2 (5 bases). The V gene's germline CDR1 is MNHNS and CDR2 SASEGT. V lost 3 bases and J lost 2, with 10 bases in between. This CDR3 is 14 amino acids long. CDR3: CASSEPGIQETQYF. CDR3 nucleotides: TGTGCCAGCAGTGAGCCCGGGATACAAGAGACCCAGTACTTC.

The CDR3 reads CASSPSIRTANLKAEAFF. Here the CDR3 DNA reads TGTGCCAGCTCACCTTCTATCCGGACAGCGAACTTAAAAGCTGAAGCTTTCTTT. This chain connects TRBV18 to TRBJ1-1; the D gene is possibly TRBD1 (6 bases). V gave up 3 bases and J gave up 6 bases, with 26 bases separating them. CDR1 is KGHSH, CDR2 LQKENI, per germline. The CDR3 extends over 18 amino acids.

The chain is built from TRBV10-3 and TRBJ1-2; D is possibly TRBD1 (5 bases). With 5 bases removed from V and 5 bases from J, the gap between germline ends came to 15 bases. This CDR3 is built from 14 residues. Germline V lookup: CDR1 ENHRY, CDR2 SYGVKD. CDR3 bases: TGTGCCATCAGTACATCCGGGACGCATTATGGCTACACCTTC. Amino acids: CAISTSGTHYGYTF.

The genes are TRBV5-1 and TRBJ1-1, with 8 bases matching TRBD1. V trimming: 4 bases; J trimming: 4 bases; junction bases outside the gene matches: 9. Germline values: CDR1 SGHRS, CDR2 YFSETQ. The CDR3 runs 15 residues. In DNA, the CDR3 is TGCGCCAGCAGCGACCCATCTACAGGGGGCACTGAAGCTTTCTTT. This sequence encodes CASSDPSTGGTEAFF. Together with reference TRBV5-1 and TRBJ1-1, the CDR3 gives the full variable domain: KAGVTQTPRYLIKTRGQQVTLSCSPISGHRSVSWYQQTPGQGLQFLFEYFSETQRNKGNFPGRFSGRQFSNSRSEMNVSTLELGDSALYLCASSDPSTGGTEAFFGQGTRLTVV.

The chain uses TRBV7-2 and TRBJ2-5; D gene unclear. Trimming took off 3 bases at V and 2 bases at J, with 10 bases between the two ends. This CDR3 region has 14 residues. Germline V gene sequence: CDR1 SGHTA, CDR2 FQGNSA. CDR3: CASSFNSGQETQYF. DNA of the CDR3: TGTGCCAGCAGCTTCAACAGTGGGCAAGAGACCCAGTACTTC.

The CDR3 reads CASSTQGDTEAFF. CDR3 coding DNA: TGTGCCAGCAGCACACAGGGGGACACTGAAGCTTTCTTT. The V call is TRBV9, the J call TRBJ1-1, with 8 bases matching TRBD1. J lost 3 bases, V lost 4 bases, and 2 bases had no gene match. The CDR3 loop spans 13 amino acids. Germline-derived CDR1 and CDR2 are SGDLS and YYNGEE.

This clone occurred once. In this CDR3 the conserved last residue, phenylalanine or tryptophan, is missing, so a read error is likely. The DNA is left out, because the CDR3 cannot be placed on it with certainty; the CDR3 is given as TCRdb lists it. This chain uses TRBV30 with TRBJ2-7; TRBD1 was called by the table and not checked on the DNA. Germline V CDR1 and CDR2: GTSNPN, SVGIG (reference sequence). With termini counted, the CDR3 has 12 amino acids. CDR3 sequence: CAWKGTGGLFYL.

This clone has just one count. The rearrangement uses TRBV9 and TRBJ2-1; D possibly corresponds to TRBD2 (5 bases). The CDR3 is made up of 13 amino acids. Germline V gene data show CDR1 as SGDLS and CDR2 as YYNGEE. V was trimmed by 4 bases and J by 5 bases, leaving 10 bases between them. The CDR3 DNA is TGTGCCAGCAGCTCACGGGGAGACAATGAGCAGTTCTTC. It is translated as CASSSRGDNEQFF.